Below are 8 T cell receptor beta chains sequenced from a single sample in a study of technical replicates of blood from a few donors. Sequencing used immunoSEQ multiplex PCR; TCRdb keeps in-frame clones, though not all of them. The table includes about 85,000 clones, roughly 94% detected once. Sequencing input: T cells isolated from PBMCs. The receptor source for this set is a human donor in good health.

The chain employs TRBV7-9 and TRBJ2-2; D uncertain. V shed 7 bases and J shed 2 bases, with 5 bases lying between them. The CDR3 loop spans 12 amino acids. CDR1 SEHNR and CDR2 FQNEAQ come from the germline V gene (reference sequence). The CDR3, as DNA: TGTGCCAGCACTTTTAACACCGGGGAGCTGTTTTTT. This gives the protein CASTFNTGELFF.

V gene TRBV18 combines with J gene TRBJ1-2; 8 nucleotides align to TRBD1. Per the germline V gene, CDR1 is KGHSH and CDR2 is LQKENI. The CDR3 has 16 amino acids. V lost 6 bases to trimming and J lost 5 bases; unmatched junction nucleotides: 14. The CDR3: CASSPSRDRYQYGYTF. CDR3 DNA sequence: TGTGCCAGCTCCCCTTCCCGGGACAGGTATCAATATGGCTACACCTTC.

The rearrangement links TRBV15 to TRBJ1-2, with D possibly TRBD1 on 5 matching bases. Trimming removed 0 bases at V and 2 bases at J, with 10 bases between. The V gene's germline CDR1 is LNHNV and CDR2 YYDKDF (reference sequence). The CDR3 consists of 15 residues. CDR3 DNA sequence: TGTGCCACCAGCAGAGATCCAGGGCCGAACTATGGCTACACCTTC. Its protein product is CATSRDPGPNYGYTF. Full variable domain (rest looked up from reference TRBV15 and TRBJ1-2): DAMVIQNPRYQVTQFGKPVTLSCSQTLNHNVMYWYQQKSSQAPKLLFHYYDKDFNNEADTPDNFQSRRPNTSFCFLDIRSPGLGDTAMYLCATSRDPGPNYGYTFGSGTRLTVV.

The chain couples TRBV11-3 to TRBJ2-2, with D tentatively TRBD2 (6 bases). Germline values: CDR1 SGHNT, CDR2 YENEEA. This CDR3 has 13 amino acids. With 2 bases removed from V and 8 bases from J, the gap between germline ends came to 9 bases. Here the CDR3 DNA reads TGTGCCAGCAGCTTACCCGGGGGTGGGGAGCTGTTTTTT. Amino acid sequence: CASSLPGGGELFF.

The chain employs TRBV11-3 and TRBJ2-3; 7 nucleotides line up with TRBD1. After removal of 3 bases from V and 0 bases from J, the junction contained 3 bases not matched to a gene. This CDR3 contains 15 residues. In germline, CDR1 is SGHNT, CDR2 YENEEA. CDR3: CASSFGQASTDTQYF. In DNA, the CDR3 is TGTGCCAGCAGCTTCGGACAGGCAAGCACAGATACGCAGTATTTT.

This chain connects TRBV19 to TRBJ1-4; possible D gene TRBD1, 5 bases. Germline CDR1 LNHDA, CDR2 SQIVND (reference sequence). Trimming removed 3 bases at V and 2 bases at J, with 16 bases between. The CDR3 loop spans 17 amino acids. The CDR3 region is CASSIGGGSRTNEKLFF. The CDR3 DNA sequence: TGTGCCAGTAGTATTGGGGGGGGAAGTCGCACTAATGAAAAACTGTTTTTT.

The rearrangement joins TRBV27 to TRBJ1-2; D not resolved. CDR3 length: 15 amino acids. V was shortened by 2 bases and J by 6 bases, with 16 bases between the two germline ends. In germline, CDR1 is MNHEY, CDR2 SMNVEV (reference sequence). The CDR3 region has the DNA TGTGCCAGCAGTTTAACCAAAGGTGACGCGGATGGCTACACCTTC. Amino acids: CASSLTKGDADGYTF.

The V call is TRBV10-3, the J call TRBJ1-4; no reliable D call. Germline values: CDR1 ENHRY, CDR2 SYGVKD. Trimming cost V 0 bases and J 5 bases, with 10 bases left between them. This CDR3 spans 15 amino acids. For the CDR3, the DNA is TGTGCCATCAGTGAGTCGGCGGGTAGGAATGAAAAACTGTTTTTT. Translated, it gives CAISESAGRNEKLFF.